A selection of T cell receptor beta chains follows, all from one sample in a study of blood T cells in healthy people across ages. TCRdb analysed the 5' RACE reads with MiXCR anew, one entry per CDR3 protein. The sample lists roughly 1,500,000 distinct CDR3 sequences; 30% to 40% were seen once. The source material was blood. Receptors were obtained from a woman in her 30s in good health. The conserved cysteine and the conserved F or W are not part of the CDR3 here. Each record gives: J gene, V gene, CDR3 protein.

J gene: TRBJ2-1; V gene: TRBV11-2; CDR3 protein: ASSFFGANNEQF
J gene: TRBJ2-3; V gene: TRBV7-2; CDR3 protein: ASSGLRSDTQY
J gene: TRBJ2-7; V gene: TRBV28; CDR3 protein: ASSPQTRGEQY
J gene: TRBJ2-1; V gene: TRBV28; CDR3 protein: ASSLQGAKNEQF
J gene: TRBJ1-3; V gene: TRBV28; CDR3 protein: ASSFPPPSSGNTIY
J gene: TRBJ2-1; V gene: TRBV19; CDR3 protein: ATRTTAGEQF
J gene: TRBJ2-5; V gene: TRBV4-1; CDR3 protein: ASKPSGGSQETQY
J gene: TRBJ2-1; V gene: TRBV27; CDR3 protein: ASSLIPSGSYNEQF
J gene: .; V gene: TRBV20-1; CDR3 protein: STRDGLAVYYEQY
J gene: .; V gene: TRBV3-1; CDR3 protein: ASSRGEGTGRYEQY
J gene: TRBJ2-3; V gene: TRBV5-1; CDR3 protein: ASSLSRDRTDTQY
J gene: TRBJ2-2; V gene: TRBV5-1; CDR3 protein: ASSLEGYAGELF
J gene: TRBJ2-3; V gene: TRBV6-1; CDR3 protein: ASSQSISSGYTDTQY
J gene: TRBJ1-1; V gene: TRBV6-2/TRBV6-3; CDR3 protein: ASGGRGPTEAF
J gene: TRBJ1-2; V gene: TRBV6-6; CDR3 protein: ASSKAGGSDFRYGHT
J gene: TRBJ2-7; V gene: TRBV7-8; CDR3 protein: ASSWALGQEQY